This T cell receptor (beta chain) comes out of a study of response to subunit inactivated influenza vaccine. In TCRdb, the RT-PCR reads were re-called with MiXCR into one record per CDR3 protein. This sample has 710,000 or so distinct CDR3 sequences, with around a sixth found just once. This clonotype was detected only a few times. The CDR3 has 14 amino acids. Germline trimming cut 0 bases from V and 2 bases from J; bases unmatched to any gene: 3. CDR1 and CDR2 from the germline V gene are DFQATT and SNEGSKA (reference sequence). This TCR derives from a man aged 50 or older who received an inactivated influenza vaccine. This chain connects TRBV20-1 to TRBJ2-7; TRBD2 aligns across 8 bases. The material was PBMCs from blood, obtained 12 days after vaccination. The chain's CDR3 is CSARDLGLAYEQYF. DNA for the CDR3: TGCAGTGCTAGAGATCTGGGACTAGCCTACGAGCAGTACTTC.